This paragraph covers one T cell receptor beta chain sequence. Its target is not known. PCR involved 60 Vbeta and 13 Jbeta primers. Repertoires were generated with immunoSEQ multiplex PCR, while TCRdb's copy carries only in-frame clones and drops some. The table has about 120,000 clones, around 78% seen once. This CDR3 spans 15 amino acids. The germline gives CDR1 SGHAT, CDR2 FQDESV (reference sequence). V was cut by 3 bases and J by 2 bases, with 11 bases left in between. This sample is drawn from a study of cytomegalovirus exposure and HLA in healthy donors. The study's findings and limits: Indistinguishable V segments, including TRBV6-2 and TRBV6-3, were excluded.

Sequencing was done on a sample of PBMCs. This clonotype was obtained from a man aged 18 to 35 in good health and CMV-seropositive. The chain combines TRBV11-1 with TRBJ2-1, with D possibly being TRBD2 (6 bases). The chain's CDR3 is CASSFGGIPYNEQFF. The CDR3 nucleotides read TGTGCCAGCAGCTTTGGGGGGATTCCCTACAATGAGCAGTTCTTC. The full variable domain, rest sourced from reference TRBV11-1 and TRBJ2-1, is EAEVAQSPRYKITEKSQAVAFWCDPISGHATLYWYRQILGQGPELLVQFQDESVVDDSQLPKDRFSAERLKGVDSTLKIQPAELGDSAMYLCASSFGGIPYNEQFFGPGTRLTVL.